This T cell receptor (beta chain) was identified during a study of T cell repertoires in cytomegalovirus infection. Study context: CMV epitopes, recently identified HLA-C-restricted and well-studied HLA-B-restricted, were used. CMV infection and matching HLA type were both indicated by public TCR beta signatures.

Regarding the study as a whole: Carriers of CMV and the relevant HLA type were discriminated by public TCR beta frequency. What dominated the ex vivo response were HLA-C-restricted CMV-specific TCR beta clonotypes.

The germline CDR1 and CDR2 sequences are ENHRY and SYGVKD. The V end was cut by 3 bases, the J end by 9 bases, with 15 bases between. This CDR3 region has 14 residues. Details on this clonotype: Antigen unknown.

A single record per CDR3 protein comes from TCRdb applying MiXCR to the reads. The sample gives about 830,000 distinct CDR3 sequences, around a third of which show up once; about an eighth is in the top ten. This clonotype originated in a human donor in good health (CMV status not recorded). Some clones in this sample may be carry-over from other donors' samples. Sequences were derived from cultured CD8+ T cells from PBMCs, sampled from culture after CMV antigen stimulation. The V gene is TRBV10-3, the J gene TRBJ2-1, with a possible D match to TRBD1 (5 bases). CDR3 DNA: TGTGCCATCAGTGACCGGGTGGGTAGGGGTGAGCAGTTCTTC. It translates to CAISDRVGRGEQFF.